This entry is about one T cell receptor (beta chain). This entry comes from a study of blood T cell repertoires in COVID-19. Study-level background: Samples came from the United States, Italy and Spain, spanning acute and convalescent COVID-19. From T cells, B-cell-depleted T cells, or PBMCs came the material, which was cDNA or gDNA.

This CDR3 is built from 20 residues. Germline trimming cut 4 bases from V and 7 bases from J; bases unmatched to any gene: 20. Germline V gene sequence: CDR1 LNHDA, CDR2 SQIVND (reference sequence). As handled by the study authors: Reference gene primers were amplified, and this amplification served to estimate nucleated cell counts. TCRdb's table, derived via immunoSEQ multiplex PCR, lists solely in-frame clones and lacks some. That table gives V, J and clone size, and the DNA gave D and trimming. This table has tens of thousands of clones, more than 70% appearing once. The sample comprised peripheral blood. The V call is TRBV19, the J call TRBJ2-1, with TRBD2 matching 12 bases. The receptor's source is a human donor with active COVID-19. The donor label of this sample is uncertain. The chain's CDR3 is CASSKNPLLAGGPLDNEQFF. The CDR3, as DNA: TGTGCCAGTAGTAAAAACCCCCTTCTAGCGGGAGGGCCTTTAGATAATGAGCAGTTCTTC.